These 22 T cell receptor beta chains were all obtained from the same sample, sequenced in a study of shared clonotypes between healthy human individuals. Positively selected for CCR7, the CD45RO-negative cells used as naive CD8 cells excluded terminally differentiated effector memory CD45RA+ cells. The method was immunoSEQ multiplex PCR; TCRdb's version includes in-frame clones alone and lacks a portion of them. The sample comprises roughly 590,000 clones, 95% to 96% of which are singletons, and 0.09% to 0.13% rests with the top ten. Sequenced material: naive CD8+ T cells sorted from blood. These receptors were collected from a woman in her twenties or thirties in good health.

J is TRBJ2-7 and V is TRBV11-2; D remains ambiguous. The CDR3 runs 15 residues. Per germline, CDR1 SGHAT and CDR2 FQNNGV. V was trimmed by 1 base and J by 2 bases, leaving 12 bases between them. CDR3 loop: CASSLVARQTYEQYF. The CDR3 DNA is TGTGCCAGCAGCTTAGTTGCGAGACAAACCTACGAGCAGTACTTC. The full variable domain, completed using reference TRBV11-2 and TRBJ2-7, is EAGVAQSPRYKIIEKRQSVAFWCNPISGHATLYWYQQILGQGPKLLIQFQNNGVVDDSQLPKDRFSAERLKGVDSTLKIQPAKLEDSAVYLCASSLVARQTYEQYFGPGTRLTVT.

Written as DNA, the CDR3 is TGTGCCAGTAGTGCCGGGACAGGGCTTGGGGCCAACGTCCTGACTTTC. Amino acid sequence: CASSAGTGLGANVLTF. This chain uses TRBV19 with TRBJ2-6; 9 positions match TRBD1. CDR3 length: 16 residues. In germline, CDR1 is LNHDA, CDR2 SQIVND (reference sequence). V lost 5 bases, J lost 3 bases, and 5 bases stayed unmatched.

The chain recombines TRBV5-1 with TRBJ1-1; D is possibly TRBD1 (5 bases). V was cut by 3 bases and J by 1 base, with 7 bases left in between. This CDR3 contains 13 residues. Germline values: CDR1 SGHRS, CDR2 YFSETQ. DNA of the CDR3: TGCGCCAGCAGCTCGACAGCGAACACTGAAGCTTTCTTT. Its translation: CASSSTANTEAFF.

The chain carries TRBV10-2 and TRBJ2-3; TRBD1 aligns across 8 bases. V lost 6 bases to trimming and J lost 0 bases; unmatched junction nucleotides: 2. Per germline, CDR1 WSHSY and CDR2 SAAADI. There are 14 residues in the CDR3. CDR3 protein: CASRGTGSTDTQYF. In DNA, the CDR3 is TGCGCCAGCAGGGGGACAGGTAGCACAGATACGCAGTATTTT.

CDR3 in DNA: TGCGCCAGCAGCTTGGGAAAAACCTACGAGCAGTACTTC. It codes for CASSLGKTYEQYF. The chain has TRBV5-1 and TRBJ2-7; the D is unclear. The CDR3 is made up of 13 amino acids. CDR1 and CDR2 from the germline V gene are SGHRS and YFSETQ. Trimming shortened V by 0 bases and J by 2 bases, and 6 bases separated the two germline ends.

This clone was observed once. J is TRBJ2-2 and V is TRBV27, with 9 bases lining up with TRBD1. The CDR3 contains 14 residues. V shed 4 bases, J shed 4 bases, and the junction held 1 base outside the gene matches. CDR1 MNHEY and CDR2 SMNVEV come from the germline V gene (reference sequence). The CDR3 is CASSSTGGTGELFF. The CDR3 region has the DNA TGTGCCAGCAGTTCGACAGGGGGCACCGGGGAGCTGTTTTTT.

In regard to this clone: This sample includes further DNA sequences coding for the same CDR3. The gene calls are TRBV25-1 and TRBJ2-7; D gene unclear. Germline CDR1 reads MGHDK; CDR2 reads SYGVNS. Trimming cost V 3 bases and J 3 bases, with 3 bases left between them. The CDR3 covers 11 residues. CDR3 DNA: TGTGCCAGCAGTGATCTCTACGAGCAGTACTTC. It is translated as CASSDLYEQYF.

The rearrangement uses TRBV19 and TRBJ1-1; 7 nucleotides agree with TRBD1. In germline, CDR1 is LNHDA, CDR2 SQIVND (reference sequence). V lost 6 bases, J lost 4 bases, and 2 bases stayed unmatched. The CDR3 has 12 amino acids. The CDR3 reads CASRTGATEAFF. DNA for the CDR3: TGTGCCAGTAGAACAGGGGCCACTGAAGCTTTCTTT.

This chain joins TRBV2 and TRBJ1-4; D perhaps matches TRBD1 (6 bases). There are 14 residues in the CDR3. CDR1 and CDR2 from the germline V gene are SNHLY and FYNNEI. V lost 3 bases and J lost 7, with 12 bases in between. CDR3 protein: CASSERGAFEKLFF. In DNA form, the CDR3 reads TGTGCCAGCAGTGAGCGGGGGGCTTTTGAAAAACTGTTTTTT. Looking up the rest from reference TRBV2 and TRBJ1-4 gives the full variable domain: EPEVTQTPSHQVTQMGQEVILRCVPISNHLYFYWYRQILGQKVEFLVSFYNNEISEKSEIFDDQFSVERPDGSNFTLKIRSTKLEDSAMYFCASSERGAFEKLFFGSGTQLSVL.

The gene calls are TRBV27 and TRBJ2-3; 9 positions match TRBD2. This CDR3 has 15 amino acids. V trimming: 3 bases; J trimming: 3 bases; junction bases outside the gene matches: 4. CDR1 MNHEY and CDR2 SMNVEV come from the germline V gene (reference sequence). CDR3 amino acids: CASSFSGSLTDTQYF. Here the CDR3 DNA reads TGTGCCAGCAGTTTTAGCGGGAGTTTGACAGATACGCAGTATTTT.

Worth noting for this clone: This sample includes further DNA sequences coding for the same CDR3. The CDR3 DNA reads TGTGCCAGCAGCCAAGACACTTTGAACACTGAAGCTTTCTTT. The encoded protein is CASSQDTLNTEAFF. The chain couples TRBV14 to TRBJ1-1; no firm D call. V was clipped by 0 bases and J by 0 bases, with 5 bases between them. Germline CDR1 is SGHDN and CDR2 is FVKESK. This CDR3 has 14 residues.

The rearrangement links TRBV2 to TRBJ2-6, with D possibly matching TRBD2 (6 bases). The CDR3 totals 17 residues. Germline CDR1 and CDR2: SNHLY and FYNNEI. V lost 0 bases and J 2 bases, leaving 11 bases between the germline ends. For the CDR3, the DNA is TGTGCCAGCAGTGAAGCGGCGGGGTTTGCTGGGGCCAACGTCCTGACTTTC. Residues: CASSEAAGFAGANVLTF.

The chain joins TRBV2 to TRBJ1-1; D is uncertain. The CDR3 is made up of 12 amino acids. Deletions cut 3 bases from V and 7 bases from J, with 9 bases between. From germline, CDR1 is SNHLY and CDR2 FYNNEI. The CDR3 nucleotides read TGTGCCAGCAGTGATTACGGCTATGAAGCTTTCTTT. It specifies CASSDYGYEAFF. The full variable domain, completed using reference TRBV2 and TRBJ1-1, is EPEVTQTPSHQVTQMGQEVILRCVPISNHLYFYWYRQILGQKVEFLVSFYNNEISEKSEIFDDQFSVERPDGSNFTLKIRSTKLEDSAMYFCASSDYGYEAFFGQGTRLTVV.

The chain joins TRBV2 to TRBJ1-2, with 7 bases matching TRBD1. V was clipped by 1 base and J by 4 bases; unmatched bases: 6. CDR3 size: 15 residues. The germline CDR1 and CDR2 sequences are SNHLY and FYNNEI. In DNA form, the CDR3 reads TGTGCCAGCAGTGAAGGAGGGACAGCTATCTATGGCTACACCTTC. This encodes CASSEGGTAIYGYTF.

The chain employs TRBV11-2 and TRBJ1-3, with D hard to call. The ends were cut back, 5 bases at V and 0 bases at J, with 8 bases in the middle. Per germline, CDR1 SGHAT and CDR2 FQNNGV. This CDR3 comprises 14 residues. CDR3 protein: CASSPPSSGNTIYF. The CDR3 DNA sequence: TGTGCCAGCAGCCCCCCAAGCTCTGGAAACACCATATATTTT.

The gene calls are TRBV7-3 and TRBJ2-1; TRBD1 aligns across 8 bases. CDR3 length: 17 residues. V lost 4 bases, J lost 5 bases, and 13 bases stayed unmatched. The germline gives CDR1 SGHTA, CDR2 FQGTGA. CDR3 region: CASSSTYRGRGHNEQFF. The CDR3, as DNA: TGTGCCAGCAGCTCCACCTACAGGGGGAGAGGCCACAATGAGCAGTTCTTC. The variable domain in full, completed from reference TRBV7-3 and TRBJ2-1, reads GAGVSQTPSNKVTEKGKYVELRCDPISGHTALYWYRQSLGQGPEFLIYFQGTGAADDSGLPNDRFFAVRPEGSVSTLKIQRTERGDSAVYLCASSSTYRGRGHNEQFFGPGTRLTVL.

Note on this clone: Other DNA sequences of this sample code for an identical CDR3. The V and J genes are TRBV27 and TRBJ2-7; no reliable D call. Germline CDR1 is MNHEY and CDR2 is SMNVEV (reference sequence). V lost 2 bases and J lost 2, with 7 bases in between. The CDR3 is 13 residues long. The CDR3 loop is CASSLGRTYEQYF. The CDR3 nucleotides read TGTGCCAGCAGTTTAGGACGAACCTACGAGCAGTACTTC.

The CDR3 region has the DNA TGTGCCAGCAGTTCCCCCCCGCGCTACAATGAGCAGTTCTTC. It specifies CASSSPPRYNEQFF. The V call is TRBV28, the J call TRBJ2-1; D gene ambiguous. In germline, CDR1 is MDHEN, CDR2 SYDVKM. The V end lost 4 bases, the J end lost 3 bases, and 10 bases lay between the germline ends. The CDR3 spans 14 residues.

The CDR3 is CASSPLGLADNEQFF. DNA for the CDR3: TGTGCCAGCTCACCGTTGGGGCTAGCGGACAATGAGCAGTTCTTC. The chain carries TRBV18 and TRBJ2-1, with TRBD2 matching 7 bases. CDR1 and CDR2 from the germline V gene are KGHSH and LQKENI. CDR3 length equals 15 residues. V trimming: 3 bases; J trimming: 5 bases; junction bases outside the gene matches: 7.

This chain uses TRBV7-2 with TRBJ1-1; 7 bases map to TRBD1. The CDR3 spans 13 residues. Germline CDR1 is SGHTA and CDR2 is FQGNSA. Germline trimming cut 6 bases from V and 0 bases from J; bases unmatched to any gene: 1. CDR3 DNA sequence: TGTGCCAGCAGAGGGGGCATGAACACTGAAGCTTTCTTT. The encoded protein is CASRGGMNTEAFF.

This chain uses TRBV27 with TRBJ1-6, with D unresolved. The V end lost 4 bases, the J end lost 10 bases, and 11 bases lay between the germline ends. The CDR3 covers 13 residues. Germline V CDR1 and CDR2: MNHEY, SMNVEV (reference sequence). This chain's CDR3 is CASSWAQPSPLHF. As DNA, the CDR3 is TGTGCCAGCAGTTGGGCTCAACCCTCACCCCTCCACTTT.

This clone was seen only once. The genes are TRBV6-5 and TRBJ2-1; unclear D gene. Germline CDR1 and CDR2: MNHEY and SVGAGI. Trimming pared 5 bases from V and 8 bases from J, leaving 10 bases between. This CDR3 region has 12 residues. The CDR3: CASSPNFDEQFF. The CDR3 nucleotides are TGTGCCAGCAGTCCTAATTTCGATGAGCAGTTCTTC.